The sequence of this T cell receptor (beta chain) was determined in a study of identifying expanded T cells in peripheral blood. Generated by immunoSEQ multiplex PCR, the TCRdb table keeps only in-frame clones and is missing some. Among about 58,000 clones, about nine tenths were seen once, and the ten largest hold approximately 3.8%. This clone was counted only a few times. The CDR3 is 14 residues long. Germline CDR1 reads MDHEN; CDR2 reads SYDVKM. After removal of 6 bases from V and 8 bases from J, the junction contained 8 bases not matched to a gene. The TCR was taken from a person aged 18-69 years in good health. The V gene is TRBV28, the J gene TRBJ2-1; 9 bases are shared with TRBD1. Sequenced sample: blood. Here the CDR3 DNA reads TGTGCCAGCAGAGAACAGGGGGCGCGGTATGAGCAGTTCTTC. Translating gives CASREQGARYEQFF. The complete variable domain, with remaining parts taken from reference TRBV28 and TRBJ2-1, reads DVKVTQSSRYLVKRTGEKVFLECVQDMDHENMFWYRQDPGLGLRLIYFSYDVKMKEKGDIPEGYSVSREKKERFSLILESASTNQTSMYLCASREQGARYEQFFGPGTRLTVL.